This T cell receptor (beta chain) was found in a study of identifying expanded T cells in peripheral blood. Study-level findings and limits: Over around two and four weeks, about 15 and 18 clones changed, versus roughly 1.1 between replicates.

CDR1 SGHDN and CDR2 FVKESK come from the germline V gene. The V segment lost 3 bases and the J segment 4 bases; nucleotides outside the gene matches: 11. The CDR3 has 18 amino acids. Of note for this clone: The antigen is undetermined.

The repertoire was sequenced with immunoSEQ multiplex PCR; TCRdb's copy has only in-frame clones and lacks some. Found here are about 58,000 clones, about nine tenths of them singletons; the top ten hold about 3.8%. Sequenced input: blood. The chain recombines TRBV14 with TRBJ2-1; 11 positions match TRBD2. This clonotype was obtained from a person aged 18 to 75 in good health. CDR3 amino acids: CASSHSRASGRIYNEQFF. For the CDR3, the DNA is TGTGCCAGCAGCCATTCCCGCGCTAGCGGGAGGATTTACAATGAGCAGTTCTTC.